This T cell receptor (beta chain) was sequenced for a study of blood T cell repertoires in COVID-19. Looking at the study overall: Researchers got acute and convalescent COVID-19 samples from the United States, Italy and Spain. The cDNA or gDNA used as material had been derived from T cells, B-cell-depleted T cells, or PBMCs.

Trimming cost V 0 bases and J 2 bases, with 11 bases left between them. The CDR3 runs to 16 residues. Germline V gene sequence: CDR1 LGHDT, CDR2 YNNKEL (reference sequence). Original processing notes: Estimated nucleated cell counts came from reference gene primer amplification. The method was immunoSEQ multiplex PCR; TCRdb's version includes in-frame clones alone and lacks a portion of them. V, J and clone size derive from that table, while D and trimming were established from the DNA sequence. The data contain about 80,000 clones, around 86% of them singletons. Input material: peripheral blood. This TCR derives from a human donor in a cohort sampled during active COVID-19. This rearrangement joins TRBV3-1 (or the pseudogene TRBV3-2) to TRBJ1-3; no clear D. CDR3 in amino acids: CASSQDLGQPGNTIYF. CDR3 DNA sequence: TGTGCCAGCAGCCAAGATCTTGGGCAGCCTGGAAACACCATATATTTT.